One sample yielded the 8 T cell receptor beta chains listed below, sequenced in a study of identical twins. TCRdb used MiXCR to reprocess the 5' RACE reads, holding one entry per CDR3 protein. In the table there are 410,000 or so distinct CDR3 sequences, approximately 17% of which are singletons. The sequenced sample was naive T cells sorted from blood. The receptors come from a man aged 50 to 59 in good health.

This chain links TRBV12-3 or TRBV12-4 with TRBJ1-5, with 8 bases matching TRBD1. V was pared by 2 bases and J by 5 bases, with 5 bases of the junction left unmatched. The CDR3 has 15 amino acids. CDR3 in amino acids: CASSLRAGGYQPQHF. The DNA for the CDR3 is TGTGCCAGCAGTTTACGGGCAGGGGGCTATCAGCCCCAGCATTTT.

The rearrangement uses TRBV12-3 or TRBV12-4 and TRBJ2-5, with 8 positions matching TRBD1. V lost 6 bases and J lost 5; bases outside the gene matches: 8. This CDR3 comprises 14 residues. In DNA form, the CDR3 reads TGTGCCAGCAGCCACGACAGGGGTTGGGAGACCCAGTACTTC. Translation gives CASSHDRGWETQYF.

V gene TRBV24-1 combines with J gene TRBJ2-7; D may correspond to TRBD1 or TRBD2 (5 bases each). Germline-derived CDR1 and CDR2 are KGHDR and SFDVKD. Trimming removed 2 bases from V and 6 bases from J, with 19 bases in between. The CDR3 totals 16 residues. CDR3 nucleotides: TGTGCCACCAGTGATTCGAAGGGACCGACGTTGTTCGAGCAGTACTTC. Translating gives CATSDSKGPTLFEQYF.

This clonotype was counted only a few times. V is TRBV27 and J is TRBJ2-3; TRBD1 might be the D (6 bases). CDR1 is MNHEY, CDR2 SMNVEV, per germline (reference sequence). The CDR3 extends over 17 amino acids. Trimming stripped 0 bases from V and 1 base from J, with 14 bases between. The CDR3 is CASSLSPPRQGTDTQYF. CDR3 coding DNA: TGTGCCAGCAGTTTATCCCCCCCCCGACAGGGCACAGATACGCAGTATTTT.

The V call is TRBV27, the J call TRBJ2-7, with TRBD2 matching over 7 bases. Trimming removed 6 bases from V and 7 bases from J; junction bases left unmatched: 12. The CDR3 runs to 14 residues. From germline, CDR1 is MNHEY and CDR2 SMNVEV (reference sequence). CDR3 in DNA: TGTGCCAGCAGCCCCATCAACCGGGGACTAGAGCAGTACTTC. Encoded protein: CASSPINRGLEQYF.

Only a few counts were recorded for this clonotype. V is TRBV10-3 and J is TRBJ1-6; D unclear. The V end lost 4 bases, the J end lost 7 bases, and 17 bases lay between the germline ends. Germline V gene data show CDR1 as ENHRY and CDR2 as SYGVKD. The CDR3 extends over 16 amino acids. The CDR3, as DNA: TGTGCCATCAGTGGTTCAGTCCCGAGAGGGAATTCACCCCTCCACTTT. Amino acids: CAISGSVPRGNSPLHF.

The CDR3 bases are TGTGCCAGCAGTTACCGATTGGACAGCTACGAGCAGTACTTC. It is translated as CASSYRLDSYEQYF. The V call is TRBV6-5, the J call TRBJ2-7; tentatively, D is TRBD1 (6 bases). V lost 2 bases, J lost 3 bases, and 11 bases lay in between. The CDR3 length is 14 residues. From germline, CDR1 is MNHEY and CDR2 SVGAGI.

The genes are TRBV5-4 and TRBJ1-4; TRBD1 might be the D (6 bases). The CDR3 extends over 20 amino acids. The germline gives CDR1 SGHNT, CDR2 YYREEE (reference sequence). V lost 0 bases, J lost 5 bases, and 26 bases lay in between. The CDR3 is CASSLEFQEGGVPPNEKLFF. Written as DNA, the CDR3 is TGTGCCAGCAGCTTGGAGTTCCAGGAAGGGGGTGTCCCCCCCAATGAAAAACTGTTTTTT. Based on the CDR3 plus reference TRBV5-4 and TRBJ1-4, the full variable domain is ETGVTQSPTHLIKTRGQQVTLRCSSQSGHNTVSWYQQALGQGPQFIFQYYREEENGRGNFPPRFSGLQFPNYSSELNVNALELDDSALYLCASSLEFQEGGVPPNEKLFFGSGTQLSVL.